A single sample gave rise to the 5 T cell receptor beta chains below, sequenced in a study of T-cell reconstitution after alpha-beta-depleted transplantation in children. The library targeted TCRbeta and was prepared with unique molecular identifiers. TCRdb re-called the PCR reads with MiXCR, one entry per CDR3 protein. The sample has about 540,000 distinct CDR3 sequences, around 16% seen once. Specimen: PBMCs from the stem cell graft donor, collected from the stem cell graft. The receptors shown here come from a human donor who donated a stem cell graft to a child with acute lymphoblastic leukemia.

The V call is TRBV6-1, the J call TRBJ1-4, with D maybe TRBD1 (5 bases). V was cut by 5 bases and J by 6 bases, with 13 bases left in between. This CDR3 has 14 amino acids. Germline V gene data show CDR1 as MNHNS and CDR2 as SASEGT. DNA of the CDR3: TGTGCCAGCAGTCCGGGACGGACTTATGAAAAACTGTTTTTT. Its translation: CASSPGRTYEKLFF.

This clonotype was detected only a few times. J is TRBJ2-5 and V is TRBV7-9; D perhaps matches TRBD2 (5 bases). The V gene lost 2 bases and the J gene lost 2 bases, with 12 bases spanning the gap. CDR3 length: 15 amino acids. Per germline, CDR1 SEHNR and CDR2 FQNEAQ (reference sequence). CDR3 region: CASSLRGREQETQYF. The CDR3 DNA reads TGTGCCAGCAGCTTACGGGGTCGGGAACAAGAGACCCAGTACTTC.

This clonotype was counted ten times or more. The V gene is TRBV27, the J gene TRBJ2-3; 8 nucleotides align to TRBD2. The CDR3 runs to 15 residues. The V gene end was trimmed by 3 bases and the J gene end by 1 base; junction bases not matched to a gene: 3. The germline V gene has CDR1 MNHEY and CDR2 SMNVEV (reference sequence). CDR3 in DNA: TGTGCCAGCAGTTTGGCGGGAGGAGGCACAGATACGCAGTATTTT. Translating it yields CASSLAGGGTDTQYF.

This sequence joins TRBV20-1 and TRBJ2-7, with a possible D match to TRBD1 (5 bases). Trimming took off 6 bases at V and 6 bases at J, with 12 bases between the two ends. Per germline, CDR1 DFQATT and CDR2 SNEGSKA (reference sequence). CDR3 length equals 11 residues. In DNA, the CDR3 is TGCAGTGCCAGGGTAGTCGGCGAGCAGTACTTC. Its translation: CSARVVGEQYF.

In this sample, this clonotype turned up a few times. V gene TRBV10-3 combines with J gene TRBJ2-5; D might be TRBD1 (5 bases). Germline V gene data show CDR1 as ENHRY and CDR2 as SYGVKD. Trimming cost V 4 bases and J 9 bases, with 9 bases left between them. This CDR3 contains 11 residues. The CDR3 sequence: CAISVGHAQYF. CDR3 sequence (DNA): TGTGCCATCAGTGTTGGACATGCCCAGTACTTC.